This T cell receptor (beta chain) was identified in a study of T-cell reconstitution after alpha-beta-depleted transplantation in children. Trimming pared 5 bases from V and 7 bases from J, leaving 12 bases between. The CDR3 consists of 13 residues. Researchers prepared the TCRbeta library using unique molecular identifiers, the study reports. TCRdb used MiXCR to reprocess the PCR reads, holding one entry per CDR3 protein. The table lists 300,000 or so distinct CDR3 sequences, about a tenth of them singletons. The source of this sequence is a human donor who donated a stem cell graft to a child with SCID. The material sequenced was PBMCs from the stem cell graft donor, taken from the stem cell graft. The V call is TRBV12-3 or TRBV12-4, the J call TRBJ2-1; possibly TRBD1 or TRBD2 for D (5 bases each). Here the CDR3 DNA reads TGTGCCAGCAGTCCGGGACCACTGAATGAGCAGTTCTTC. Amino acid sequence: CASSPGPLNEQFF.